The clone carrying this T cell receptor (beta chain) was picked up a small number of times. The data stem from a study of blood T cell repertoires in COVID-19. The repertoire was sequenced with immunoSEQ multiplex PCR; TCRdb's copy has only in-frame clones and lacks some. Of fewer than 350,000 clones in the sample, over 75% are singletons; the top ten hold roughly 7.1%. V was pared by 4 bases and J by 8 bases, with 12 bases between. Germline loops: CDR1 ENHRY, CDR2 SYGVKD. The CDR3 covers 13 residues. This TCR derives from a woman aged 45 to 65 who had recovered from COVID-19. The specimen was peripheral blood. This chain connects TRBV10-3 to TRBJ2-1; D remains unclear. The CDR3 DNA reads as TGTGCCATCAGTGGGTACGATCCAGATGAGCAGTTCTTC. Translation: CAISGYDPDEQFF.